Sequencing of this TCR beta chain was carried out in a study of cytomegalovirus exposure and HLA in healthy donors. Turning to the study itself: A subsequent analysis reported that the roughly 120 validation repertoires were produced on the same platform that had also been used for the 550 to 750 first-cohort repertoires.

Sequencing was performed with immunoSEQ multiplex PCR; in TCRdb, only in-frame clones are kept and a portion is missing. The table has 50,000 to 70,000 clones, roughly 96% seen once. This CDR3 has 15 amino acids. J was trimmed by 5 bases and V by 5 bases; bases with no gene match: 6. Looked up from germline, CDR1 is MDHEN and CDR2 is SYDVKM. V usage is TRBV28 and J usage is TRBJ1-5, with TRBD1 identical over 10 bases. The sequence was collected from a woman in her late teens or twenties in good health and CMV-seropositive. Sequencing used PBMCs. CDR3 in amino acids: CASSPVGTGDQPQHF. CDR3 sequence (DNA): TGTGCCAGCAGTCCCGTAGGGACAGGGGATCAGCCCCAGCATTTT.